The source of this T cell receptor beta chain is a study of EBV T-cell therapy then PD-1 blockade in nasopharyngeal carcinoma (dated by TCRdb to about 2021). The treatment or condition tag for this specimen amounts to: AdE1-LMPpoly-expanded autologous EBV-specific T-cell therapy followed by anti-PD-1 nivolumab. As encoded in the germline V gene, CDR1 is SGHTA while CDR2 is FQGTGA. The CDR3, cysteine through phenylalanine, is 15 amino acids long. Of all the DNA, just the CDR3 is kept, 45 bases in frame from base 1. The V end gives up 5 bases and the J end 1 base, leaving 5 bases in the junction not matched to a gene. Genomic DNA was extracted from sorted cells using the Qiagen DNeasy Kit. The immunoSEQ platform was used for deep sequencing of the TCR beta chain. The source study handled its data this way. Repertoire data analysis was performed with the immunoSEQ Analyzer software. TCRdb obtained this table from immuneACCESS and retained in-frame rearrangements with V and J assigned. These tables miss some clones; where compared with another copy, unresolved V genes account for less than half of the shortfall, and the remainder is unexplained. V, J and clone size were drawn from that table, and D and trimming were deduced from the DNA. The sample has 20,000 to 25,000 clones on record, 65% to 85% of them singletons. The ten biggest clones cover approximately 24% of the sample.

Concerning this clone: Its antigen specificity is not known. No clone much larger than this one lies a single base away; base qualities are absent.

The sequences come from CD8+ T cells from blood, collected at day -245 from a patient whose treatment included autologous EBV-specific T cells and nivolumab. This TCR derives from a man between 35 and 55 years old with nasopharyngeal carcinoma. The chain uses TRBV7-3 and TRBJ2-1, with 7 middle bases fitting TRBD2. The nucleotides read TGTGCCAGCAGCCCAAGCGGGATATCCTACAATGAGCAGTTCTTC. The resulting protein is CASSPSGISYNEQFF.